A single sample is the source of the 12 T cell receptor beta chains below, sequenced in a study of T cell responses to AZD1222 COVID-19 vaccine. Sequenced by immunoSEQ multiplex PCR; TCRdb stores in-frame clones only, minus some. The table records under 150,000 clones, 80% to 85% of them present only once. Here the sequenced sample was peripheral blood, taken on day 0 of MenACWY control vaccination. These receptor sequences come from an adult in good health.

The chain recombines TRBV11-2 with TRBJ1-1; a possible D gene is TRBD1 (5 bases). The CDR3 runs 13 residues. The ends were cut back, 1 base at V and 10 bases at J, with 13 bases in the middle. Germline V lookup: CDR1 SGHAT, CDR2 FQNNGV. The CDR3 sequence: CASSLVGLGGAFF. The CDR3 DNA sequence: TGTGCCAGCAGCTTAGTCGGTCTTGGGGGAGCTTTCTTT.

About this clone itself: Other nucleotide sequences from this sample produce the same CDR3. The gene calls are TRBV7-6 and TRBJ2-3; TRBD2 matches 14 bases. The CDR3 has 16 residues. Germline trimming cut 5 bases from V and 3 bases from J; bases unmatched to any gene: 4. Germline V gene data show CDR1 as SGHVS and CDR2 as FNYEAQ. DNA for the CDR3: TGTGCCAGCAGCCCCCGGACTAGCGGGGGGACAGATACGCAGTATTTT. Protein: CASSPRTSGGTDTQYF.

This clone showed up just a few times. V gene TRBV3-1 (or the pseudogene TRBV3-2) combines with J gene TRBJ1-1; perhaps TRBD1 as D (5 bases). Between the trimmed V and J ends, which lost 1 base and 7 bases, there was a span of 19 bases. Per the germline V gene, CDR1 is LGHDT and CDR2 is YNNKEL (reference sequence). CDR3 size: 16 residues. CDR3 sequence (DNA): TGTGCCAGCAGCCAAGGGGGGTATCGGCGGACGGTTGAAGCTTTCTTT. Protein sequence: CASSQGGYRRTVEAFF.

This chain joins TRBV5-1 and TRBJ1-3, with TRBD1 identical over 9 bases. Germline V CDR1 and CDR2: SGHRS, YFSETQ. With 4 bases clipped from V and 6 bases from J, the junction kept 5 bases outside the gene matches. This CDR3 has 14 residues. CDR3 residues: CASSATGGENTIYF. The CDR3 coding sequence is TGCGCCAGCAGCGCCACAGGGGGCGAAAACACCATATATTTT.

This clone was seen more than once but under ten times. V is TRBV28 and J is TRBJ2-4, with 9 positions matching TRBD2. The CDR3 is 14 amino acids. Germline CDR1 MDHEN, CDR2 SYDVKM. The V segment lost 6 bases and the J segment 5 bases; nucleotides outside the gene matches: 5. The CDR3 nucleotides read TGTGCCAGCAGGGGCGGGGGGGCCCAAAACATTCAGTACTTC. Encoded protein: CASRGGGAQNIQYF.

The chain uses TRBV3-1 (or the pseudogene TRBV3-2) and TRBJ2-1; 11 bases map to TRBD2. Germline-derived CDR1 and CDR2 are LGHDT and YNNKEL (reference sequence). The CDR3 has 16 amino acids. The trim removed 4 bases at V and 2 bases at J, leaving 4 bases unmatched. DNA for the CDR3: TGTGCCAGCAGCCTTATTAGCGGGGGGGCCTACAATGAGCAGTTCTTC. Its protein is CASSLISGGAYNEQFF.

The chain is built from TRBV5-5 and TRBJ2-7; the match to TRBD1 covers 9 bases. The CDR3 spans 13 residues. V trimming: 5 bases; J trimming: 2 bases; junction bases outside the gene matches: 2. Germline-derived CDR1 and CDR2 are SGHKS and YYEKEE (reference sequence). DNA for the CDR3: TGTGCCAGCAGTCGACAGGGGGCCTACGAGCAGTACTTC. It translates to CASSRQGAYEQYF.

The V gene is TRBV7-9, the J gene TRBJ1-4; 10 nucleotides agree with TRBD1. Germline V lookup: CDR1 SEHNR, CDR2 FQNEAQ (reference sequence). The trim removed 2 bases at V and 11 bases at J, leaving 11 bases unmatched. This CDR3 contains 16 residues. This CDR3 is CASSLTDRGRIEKLFF. The CDR3 DNA sequence: TGTGCCAGCAGCTTAACCGACAGGGGGCGAATTGAGAAACTGTTTTTT.

The chain combines TRBV7-8 with TRBJ1-2; D is possibly TRBD1 (5 bases). This CDR3 spans 15 amino acids. Germline V gene data show CDR1 as SGHVS and CDR2 as FQNEAQ. V was shortened by 1 base and J by 4 bases, with 13 bases between the two germline ends. CDR3 DNA sequence: TGTGCCAGCAGCTTAGGTCAGGGAGCGGGCTATGGCTACACCTTC. As protein: CASSLGQGAGYGYTF.

In regard to this clone: The same CDR3 arises from other DNA sequences in this sample as well. The chain recombines TRBV4-1 with TRBJ1-2; D unresolved. The germline CDR1 and CDR2 sequences are MGHRA and YSYEKL. Trimming took 0 bases from V and 1 from J, leaving 9 bases between them. The CDR3 is made up of 15 amino acids. CDR3 protein: CASSQDWTVNYGYTF. CDR3 in DNA: TGCGCCAGCAGCCAAGATTGGACGGTTAACTATGGCTACACCTTC.

V and J are TRBV15 and TRBJ1-5, with D possibly TRBD1 on 5 matching bases. In germline, CDR1 is LNHNV, CDR2 YYDKDF (reference sequence). CDR3 length: 14 residues. V was pared by 8 bases and J by 7 bases, with 18 bases between. The CDR3 DNA reads TGTGCCACCGATACGGGCTTCCAGGGACAGCCCCAGCATTTT. Translated: CATDTGFQGQPQHF.

The rearrangement links TRBV6-2 or TRBV6-3 to TRBJ2-7, with TRBD1 identical over 8 bases. This CDR3 is built from 15 residues. Germline CDR1 and CDR2: MNHEY and SVGEGT. V dropped 0 bases and J dropped 6; count of bases not matched to a gene: 7. CDR3 nucleotide sequence: TGTGCCAGCAGTTACTCGACGACAGGGGTAGGCGAGCAGTACTTC. Its protein is CASSYSTTGVGEQYF.